This TCR beta chain was sequenced in a study of T cell repertoires in cytomegalovirus infection (dated by TCRdb to the late 2010s). Looking at the study overall: Donor HLA type was relevant to the analysis, because carriage of CMV infection together with the matching HLA type was indicated by public TCR beta signatures.

For this clonotype: The antigen it binds to is not known. The record has no base qualities; no much larger clone is one base away.

These reads were obtained on an Illumina HiSeq 1500. The public reads were reanalyzed by TCRdb: fastp trimming at Q25, MiXCR alignment, in-frame beta chains only. Each CDR3 protein appears once, grouped with its most common genes and DNA. For this sample the table gives fewer than 700,000 distinct CDR3 sequences, of which less than 25% were detected only once. The biggest ten clones account for 8% of the sample. Here is what the overall study found, with its caveats: In the ex vivo response, HLA-C-restricted CMV-specific TCR beta clonotypes were dominant, and in two of eight donors the single most frequent clonotype came from this HLA-C-restricted group. Carriers of CMV infection plus the relevant HLA type were discriminated by the cumulative frequency of public TCR beta family members in the study cohort and in an independent 352-donor cohort.

Based on the germline V gene (reference sequence), the CDR1 and CDR2 sequences are MNHEY and SMNVEV. Measured from the cysteine to the phenylalanine, the CDR3 is 13 residues long. CDR3 DNA is the only sequence kept; it has 39 bases, read in frame from the first base. V is pared back by 5 bases and J by 0 bases, with 5 bases lying between the germline termini. The sequence came from a human donor in good health (CMV status not recorded). Some clones in this sample may be carry-over from other donors' samples. The chain couples TRBV27 to TRBJ1-5; no D segment can be confidently identified. Sequencing was done on a sample of CD8+ T cells from PBMCs. The CDR3 region reads CASSKGSNQPQHF. The DNA is TGTGCCAGCAGTAAGGGTAGCAATCAGCCCCAGCATTTT.